This T cell receptor beta chain was captured in a study of T-cell reconstitution after alpha-beta-depleted transplantation in children. For TCRbeta, the library was prepared with unique molecular identifiers. TCRdb called the PCR reads again in MiXCR, with one record for every CDR3 protein. The sample consists of some 840,000 distinct CDR3 sequences, approximately 15% of them appearing once. This clonotype was observed a handful of times. The germline CDR1 and CDR2 sequences are MGHRA and YSYEKL. The CDR3 spans 15 residues. The ends lost 4 bases at V and 4 bases at J; junction bases unmatched: 8. The sample consisted of PBMCs, mostly from graft donor cells, taken 360 days after TCRalphabeta/CD19-depleted stem cell transplant. The V gene is TRBV4-1, the J gene TRBJ1-1; TRBD1 matches at 8 bases. The sequence was obtained from a male patient younger than 18 who had a stem cell transplant for acute lymphoblastic leukemia, so the T cells may come from the graft donor. This CDR3 reads CASSLQQGDSTEAFF. The DNA of the CDR3 is TGCGCCAGCAGCCTGCAACAGGGGGATAGCACTGAAGCTTTCTTT.